A selection of T cell receptor beta chains follows, all from one sample in a study of beta chain features in type 1 diabetes. Some clones are missing from TCRdb's copy, which holds only in-frame ones; the method was immunoSEQ multiplex PCR. This sample has around 180,000 clones, with approximately 13% found just once. Sequenced input: central memory CD4+ T cells from blood. The origin of the receptors is a young woman in good health. Both conserved end residues are part of each CDR3. A D gene is named only where the DNA matches it firmly. Only some rows state a clone size, as once, few, many or a class for expanded clones.

d_call: NA
v_call: TRBV14
j_call: TRBJ1-5
clone_size: NA
cdr3_length: 12
cdr3_aa: CASSEGNQPQHF
cdr3_nt: TGTGCCAGCAGCGAGGGAAATCAGCCCCAGCATTTT

d_call: NA
v_call: TRBV2
j_call: TRBJ1-2
clone_size: few
cdr3_length: 13
cdr3_aa: CASNPQGNYGYTF
cdr3_nt: TGTGCCAGCAACCCACAGGGTAACTATGGCTACACCTTC

d_call: NA
v_call: TRBV6-5
j_call: TRBJ1-2
clone_size: NA
cdr3_length: 14
cdr3_aa: CASRTGQGNYGYTF
cdr3_nt: TGTGCCAGCAGAACAGGGCAGGGTAACTATGGCTACACCTTC

d_call: TRBD1
v_call: TRBV7-2
j_call: TRBJ1-1
clone_size: few
cdr3_length: 14
cdr3_aa: CASTRQGRETEAFF
cdr3_nt: TGTGCCAGCACCCGACAGGGGAGGGAAACTGAAGCTTTCTTT

d_call: NA
v_call: TRBV28
j_call: TRBJ2-1
clone_size: NA
cdr3_length: 13
cdr3_aa: CASTRGGHNEQFF
cdr3_nt: TGTGCCAGCACCAGGGGTGGACACAATGAGCAGTTCTTC

d_call: NA
v_call: TRBV19
j_call: TRBJ2-2
clone_size: NA
cdr3_length: 16
cdr3_aa: CASSMGQGSNTGELFF
cdr3_nt: TGTGCCAGTAGTATGGGTCAGGGTTCGAACACCGGGGAGCTGTTTTTT

d_call: NA
v_call: TRBV7-9
j_call: TRBJ2-7
clone_size: many
cdr3_length: 14
cdr3_aa: CASSPPVTQFEQYF
cdr3_nt: TGTGCCAGCAGCCCGCCAGTCACCCAGTTTGAGCAGTACTTC

d_call: NA
v_call: TRBV5-4
j_call: TRBJ2-7
clone_size: few
cdr3_length: 11
cdr3_aa: CASSLGPEQYF
cdr3_nt: TGTGCCAGCAGCTTGGGTCCGGAGCAGTACTTC

d_call: TRBD2
v_call: TRBV19
j_call: TRBJ2-2
clone_size: few
cdr3_length: 16
cdr3_aa: CASGLAGGPSTGELFF
cdr3_nt: TGTGCCTCGGGACTAGCGGGAGGGCCGAGCACCGGGGAGCTGTTTTTT

d_call: TRBD1
v_call: TRBV5-1
j_call: TRBJ2-4
clone_size: few
cdr3_length: 17
cdr3_aa: CASSLGSGWTGANIQYF
cdr3_nt: TGCGCCAGCAGCTTGGGTTCGGGGTGGACAGGGGCGAACATTCAGTACTTC

d_call: NA
v_call: TRBV9
j_call: TRBJ1-1
clone_size: few
cdr3_length: 13
cdr3_aa: CASSVGQATEAFF
cdr3_nt: TGTGCCAGCAGCGTAGGTCAGGCGACTGAAGCTTTCTTT

d_call: TRBD1
v_call: TRBV2
j_call: TRBJ2-6
clone_size: few
cdr3_length: 15
cdr3_aa: CASSRDRAGANVLTF
cdr3_nt: TGTGCCAGCAGCCGGGACAGGGCTGGGGCCAACGTCCTGACTTTC

d_call: NA
v_call: TRBV14
j_call: TRBJ2-7
clone_size: few
cdr3_length: 14
cdr3_aa: CASSQDRLHYEQYF
cdr3_nt: TGTGCCAGCAGCCAAGATCGACTCCACTACGAGCAGTACTTC

d_call: NA
v_call: TRBV14
j_call: TRBJ2-3
clone_size: few
cdr3_length: 12
cdr3_aa: CASNRGSDTQYF
cdr3_nt: TGTGCCAGCAATCGGGGGTCAGATACGCAGTATTTT

d_call: NA
v_call: TRBV5-1
j_call: TRBJ1-1
clone_size: NA
cdr3_length: 14
cdr3_aa: CASRRTALNTEAFF
cdr3_nt: TGCGCCAGCAGACGGACAGCCTTGAACACTGAAGCTTTCTTT